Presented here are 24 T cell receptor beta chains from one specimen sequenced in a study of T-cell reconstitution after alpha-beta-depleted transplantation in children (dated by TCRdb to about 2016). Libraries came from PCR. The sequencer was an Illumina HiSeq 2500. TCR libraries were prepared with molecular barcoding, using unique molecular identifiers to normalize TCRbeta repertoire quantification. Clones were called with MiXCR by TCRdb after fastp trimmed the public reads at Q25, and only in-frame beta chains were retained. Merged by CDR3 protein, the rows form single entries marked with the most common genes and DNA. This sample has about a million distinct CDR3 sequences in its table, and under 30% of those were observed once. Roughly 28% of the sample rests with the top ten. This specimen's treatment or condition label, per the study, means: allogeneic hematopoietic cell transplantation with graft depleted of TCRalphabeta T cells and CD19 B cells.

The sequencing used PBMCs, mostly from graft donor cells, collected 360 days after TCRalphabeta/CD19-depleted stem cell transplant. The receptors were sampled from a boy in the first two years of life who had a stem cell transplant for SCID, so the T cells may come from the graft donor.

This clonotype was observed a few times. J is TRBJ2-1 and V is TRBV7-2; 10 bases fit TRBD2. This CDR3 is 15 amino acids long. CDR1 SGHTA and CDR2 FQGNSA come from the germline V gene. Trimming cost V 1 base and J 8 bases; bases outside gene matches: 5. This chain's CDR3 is CASSLESGGAYEQFF. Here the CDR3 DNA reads TGTGCCAGCAGCTTAGAAAGCGGGGGGGCATATGAGCAGTTCTTC.

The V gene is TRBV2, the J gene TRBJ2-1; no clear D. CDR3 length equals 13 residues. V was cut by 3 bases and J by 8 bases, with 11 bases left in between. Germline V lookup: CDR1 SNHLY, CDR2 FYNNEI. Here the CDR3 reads CASSDLPYDEQFF. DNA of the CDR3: TGTGCCAGCAGTGATCTCCCGTACGATGAGCAGTTCTTC.

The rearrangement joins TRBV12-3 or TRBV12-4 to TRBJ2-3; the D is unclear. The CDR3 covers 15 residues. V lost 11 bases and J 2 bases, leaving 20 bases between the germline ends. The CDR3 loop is CALTYDSNPTDTQYF. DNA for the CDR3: TGTGCCCTCACCTACGACTCGAATCCCACAGATACGCAGTATTTT.

CDR3 sequence (DNA): TGTGCCAGCAGTCACTCCGGGACTAGCGGGGTGACAGATACGCAGTATTTT. It is translated as CASSHSGTSGVTDTQYF. The chain combines TRBV2 with TRBJ2-3, with 13 nucleotides matching TRBD2. Germline loops: CDR1 SNHLY, CDR2 FYNNEI. CDR3 length equals 17 residues. Unmatched junction bases numbered 8, after V lost 5 bases and J lost 3 bases.

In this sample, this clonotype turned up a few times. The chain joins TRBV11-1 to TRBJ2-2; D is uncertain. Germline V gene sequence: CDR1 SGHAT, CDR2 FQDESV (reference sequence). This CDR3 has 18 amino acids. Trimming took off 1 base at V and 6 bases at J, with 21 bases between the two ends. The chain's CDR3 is CASSLEAVKDPSAGELFF. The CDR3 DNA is TGTGCCAGCAGCTTAGAGGCCGTGAAGGACCCGTCGGCCGGGGAGCTGTTTTTT.

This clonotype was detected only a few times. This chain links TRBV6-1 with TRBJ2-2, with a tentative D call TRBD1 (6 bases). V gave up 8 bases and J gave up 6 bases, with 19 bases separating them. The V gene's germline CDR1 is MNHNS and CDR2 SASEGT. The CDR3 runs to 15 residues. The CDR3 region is CASSVEYRAAGELFF. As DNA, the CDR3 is TGTGCCAGCTCGGTGGAATACAGGGCAGCCGGGGAGCTGTTTTTT.

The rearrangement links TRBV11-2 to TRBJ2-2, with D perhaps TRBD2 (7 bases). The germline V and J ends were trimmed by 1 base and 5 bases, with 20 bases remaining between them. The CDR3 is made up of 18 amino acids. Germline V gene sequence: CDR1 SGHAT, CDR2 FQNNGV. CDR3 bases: TGTGCCAGCAGCTTAGTACCTATAGGGGGGGATCGAACCGGGGAGCTGTTTTTT. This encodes CASSLVPIGGDRTGELFF. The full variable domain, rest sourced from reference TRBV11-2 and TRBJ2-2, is EAGVAQSPRYKIIEKRQSVAFWCNPISGHATLYWYQQILGQGPKLLIQFQNNGVVDDSQLPKDRFSAERLKGVDSTLKIQPAKLEDSAVYLCASSLVPIGGDRTGELFFGEGSRLTVL.

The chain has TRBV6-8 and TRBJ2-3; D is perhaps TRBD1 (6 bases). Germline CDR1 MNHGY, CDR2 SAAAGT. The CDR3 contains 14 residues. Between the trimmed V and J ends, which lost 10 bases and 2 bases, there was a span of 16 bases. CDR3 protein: CATHIQGYTDTQYF. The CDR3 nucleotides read TGTGCCACGCATATCCAGGGGTACACAGATACGCAGTATTTT.

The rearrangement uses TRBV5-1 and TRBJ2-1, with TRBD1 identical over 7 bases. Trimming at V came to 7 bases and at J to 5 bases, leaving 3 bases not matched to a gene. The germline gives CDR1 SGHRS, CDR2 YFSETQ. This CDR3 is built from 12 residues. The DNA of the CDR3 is TGCGCCAGCTTCGGACAGGACAATGAGCAGTTCTTC. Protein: CASFGQDNEQFF.

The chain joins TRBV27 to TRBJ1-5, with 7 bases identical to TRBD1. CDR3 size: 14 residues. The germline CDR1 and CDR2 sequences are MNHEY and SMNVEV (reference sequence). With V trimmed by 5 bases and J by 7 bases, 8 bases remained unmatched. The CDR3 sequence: CASSPTGVGQPQHF. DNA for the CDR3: TGTGCCAGCAGTCCCACAGGGGTGGGACAGCCCCAGCATTTT.

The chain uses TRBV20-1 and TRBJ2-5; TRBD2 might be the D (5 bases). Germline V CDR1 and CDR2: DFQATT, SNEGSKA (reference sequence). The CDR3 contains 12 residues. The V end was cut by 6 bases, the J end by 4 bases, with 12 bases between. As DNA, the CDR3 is TGCAGTGCCCAGACTAAGGGAGAGACCCAGTACTTC. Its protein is CSAQTKGETQYF.

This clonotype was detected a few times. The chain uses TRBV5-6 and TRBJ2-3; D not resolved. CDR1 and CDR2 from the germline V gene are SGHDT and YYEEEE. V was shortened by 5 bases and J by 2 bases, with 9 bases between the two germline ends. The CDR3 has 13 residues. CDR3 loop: CASRRWHTDTQYF. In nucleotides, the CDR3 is TGTGCCAGCAGAAGGTGGCACACAGATACGCAGTATTTT.

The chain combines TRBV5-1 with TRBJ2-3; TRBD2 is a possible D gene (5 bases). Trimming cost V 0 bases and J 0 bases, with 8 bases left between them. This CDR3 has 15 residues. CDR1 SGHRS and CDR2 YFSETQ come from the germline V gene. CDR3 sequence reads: CASSLEWTSTDTQYF. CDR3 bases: TGCGCCAGCAGCTTGGAGTGGACTAGCACAGATACGCAGTATTTT.

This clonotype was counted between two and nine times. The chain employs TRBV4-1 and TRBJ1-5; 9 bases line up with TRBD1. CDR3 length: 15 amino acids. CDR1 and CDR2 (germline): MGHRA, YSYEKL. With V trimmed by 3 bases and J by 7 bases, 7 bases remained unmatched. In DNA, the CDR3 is TGCGCCAGCAGCCAGGGACAGGGATCGTGGCAGCCCCAGCATTTT. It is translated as CASSQGQGSWQPQHF.

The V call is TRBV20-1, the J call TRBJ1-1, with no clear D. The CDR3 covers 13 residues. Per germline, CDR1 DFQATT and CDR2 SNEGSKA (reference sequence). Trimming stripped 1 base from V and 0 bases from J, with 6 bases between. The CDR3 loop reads CSARGEMNTEAFF. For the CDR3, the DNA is TGCAGTGCTAGAGGGGAAATGAACACTGAAGCTTTCTTT.

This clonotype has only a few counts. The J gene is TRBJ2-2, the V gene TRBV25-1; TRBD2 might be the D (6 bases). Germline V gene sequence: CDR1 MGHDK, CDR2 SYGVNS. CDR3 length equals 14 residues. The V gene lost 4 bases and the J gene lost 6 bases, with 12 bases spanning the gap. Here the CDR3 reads CASSVGGIPGELFF. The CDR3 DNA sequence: TGTGCCAGCAGTGTTGGGGGGATCCCCGGGGAGCTGTTTTTT.

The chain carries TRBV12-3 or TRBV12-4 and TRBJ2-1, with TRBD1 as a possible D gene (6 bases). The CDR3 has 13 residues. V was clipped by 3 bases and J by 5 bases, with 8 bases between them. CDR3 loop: CASSFAGDNEQFF. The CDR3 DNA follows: TGTGCCAGCAGTTTCGCAGGGGACAATGAGCAGTTCTTC.

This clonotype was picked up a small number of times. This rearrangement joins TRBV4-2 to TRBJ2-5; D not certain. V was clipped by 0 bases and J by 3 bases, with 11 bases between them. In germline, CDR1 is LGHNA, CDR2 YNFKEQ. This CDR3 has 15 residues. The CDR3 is CASSQDSETEETQYF. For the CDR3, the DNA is TGTGCCAGCAGCCAAGATTCTGAGACCGAAGAGACCCAGTACTTC.

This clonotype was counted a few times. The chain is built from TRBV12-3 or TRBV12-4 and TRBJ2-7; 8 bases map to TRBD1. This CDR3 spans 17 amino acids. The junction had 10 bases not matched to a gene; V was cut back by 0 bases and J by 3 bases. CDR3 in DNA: TGTGCCAGCAGTTTAGCGCGGGTCAGGGGGCTTTTCTACGAGCAGTACTTC. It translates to CASSLARVRGLFYEQYF.

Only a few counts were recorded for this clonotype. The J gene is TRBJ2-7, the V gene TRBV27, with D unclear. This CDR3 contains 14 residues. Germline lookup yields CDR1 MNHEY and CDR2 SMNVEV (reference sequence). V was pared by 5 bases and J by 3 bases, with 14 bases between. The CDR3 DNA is TGTGCCAGCAGTGCAATTGGTCCCTACTACGAGCAGTACTTC. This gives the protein CASSAIGPYYEQYF.

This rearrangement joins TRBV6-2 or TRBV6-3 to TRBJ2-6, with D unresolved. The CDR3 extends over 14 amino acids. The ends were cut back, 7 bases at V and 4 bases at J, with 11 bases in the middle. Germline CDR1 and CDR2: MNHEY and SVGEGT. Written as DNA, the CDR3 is TGTGCCAGCACCCTGTTCTCCGGGGCCAACGTCCTGACTTTC. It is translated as CASTLFSGANVLTF.

CDR3 sequence: CASSLGPGAAYGYTF. The CDR3, as DNA: TGTGCCAGCAGCTTAGGGCCAGGGGCCGCCTATGGCTACACCTTC. This chain connects TRBV11-2 to TRBJ1-2; D possibly corresponds to TRBD1 (6 bases). The CDR3 covers 15 residues. Germline CDR1 is SGHAT and CDR2 is FQNNGV. With 1 base removed from V and 4 bases from J, the gap between germline ends came to 13 bases.

The CDR3 is CASSEYGLAGANEQFF. For the CDR3, the DNA is TGTGCCAGCAGTGAATACGGACTAGCGGGGGCCAATGAGCAGTTCTTC. V and J are TRBV25-1 and TRBJ2-1; 13 bases align to TRBD2. Per germline, CDR1 MGHDK and CDR2 SYGVNS. The V and J ends lost 0 bases and 6 bases, in that order; junction bases with no gene match: 2. There are 16 residues in the CDR3.

The CDR3 spells CASSEPGRGYEQYF. In DNA form, the CDR3 reads TGTGCCAGCAGTGAGCCAGGGAGAGGCTACGAGCAGTACTTC. The rearrangement joins TRBV25-1 to TRBJ2-7; D may correspond to TRBD1 or TRBD2 (5 bases each). Per germline, CDR1 MGHDK and CDR2 SYGVNS. Trimming stripped 3 bases from V and 3 bases from J, with 12 bases between. This CDR3 is built from 14 residues.